The T cell receptor beta chain described here comes from a study of blood T cell repertoires in COVID-19. Study details: Italy, Spain and the United States were the sources of the convalescent and acute COVID-19 samples. T cells, B-cell-depleted T cells, or PBMCs supplied cDNA or gDNA.

Trimming took off 4 bases at V and 2 bases at J, with 12 bases between the two ends. CDR1 and CDR2 from the germline V gene are LNHDA and SQIVND (reference sequence). There are 15 residues in the CDR3. Original processing notes: Quantification of nucleated cells was approximated via reference gene primer amplification. Measured with immunoSEQ multiplex PCR; TCRdb has only the in-frame clones, and not every one. That table is the source of V, J and clone size, and D and trimming were worked out from the DNA. Seen here are roughly 97,000 clones, 70% to 85% observed once, and the top ten hold roughly 7.3%.

V usage is TRBV19 and J usage is TRBJ1-5, with D possibly matching TRBD1 (5 bases). Sequencing was done on a sample of peripheral blood. This TCR was sampled from a man aged 65-85 years with acute or convalescent COVID-19. CDR3 bases: TGTGCCAGTAGTACTCTCAGCAGGGGCAATCAGCCCCAGCATTTT. Its translation is CASSTLSRGNQPQHF.